Sequencing of this T cell receptor (beta chain) was carried out in a study of cytomegalovirus exposure and HLA in healthy donors. In the case of this clone: As yet, its antigen is unknown.

This PCR relied on a set of 60 Vbeta primers and 13 Jbeta primers. Generated by immunoSEQ multiplex PCR, the TCRdb table keeps only in-frame clones and is missing some. The sample records tens of thousands of clones, about 78% being singletons. General study findings and limits: Investigators reported 164 TCR beta chains as tied to cytomegalovirus.

This CDR3 contains 16 residues. V dropped 1 base and J dropped 1; count of bases not matched to a gene: 3. Germline V gene data show CDR1 as SGDLS and CDR2 as YYNGEE. The chain uses TRBV9 and TRBJ2-3; 10 nucleotides match TRBD2. The clonotype comes from a woman in her 30s in good health and CMV-seronegative. Sequencing was performed on PBMCs. The CDR3 protein is CASSVSGTSGTDTQYF. The CDR3 DNA reads as TGTGCCAGCAGCGTAAGTGGGACTAGCGGCACAGATACGCAGTATTTT.